The 10 T cell receptor beta chains below were found in one sample sequenced in a study of T cells in Graves' hyperthyroidism and ophthalmopathy. Amplification targeted TCR beta CDR3 regions from RNA transcripts. The study used the HTBI primer set for a first-round RT-PCR of the TCR CDR3. TCRdb reprocessed the multiplex PCR reads via MiXCR and lists one record per CDR3 protein. The table lists hundreds of thousands of distinct CDR3 sequences, about 15% of them singletons. The sample was blood. The receptors shown here come from a woman between 18 and 29 years old with Graves' hyperthyroidism.

This sequence joins TRBV24-1 and TRBJ2-7, with D hard to call. Deletions cut 6 bases from V and 7 bases from J, with 15 bases between. The germline V gene encodes CDR1 KGHDR and CDR2 SFDVKD. The CDR3 covers 13 residues. CDR3 DNA: TGTGCCACCAGTCAGAAGGCCTTTTATGAGCAGTACTTC. It specifies CATSQKAFYEQYF.

In its sample, this clonotype was seen a few times. The rearrangement joins TRBV4-1 to TRBJ2-7; D possibly matches TRBD1 or TRBD2 (5 bases each). The germline V gene has CDR1 MGHRA and CDR2 YSYEKL. This CDR3 is 14 amino acids long. Trimming cost V 1 base and J 7 bases, with 14 bases left between them. Written as DNA, the CDR3 is TGCGCCAGCAGCCAAGGTGGGACGGCCAAGGAGCAGTACTTC. Translation gives CASSQGGTAKEQYF.

This clonotype was found many times. This rearrangement joins TRBV27 to TRBJ2-7; 8 bases agree with TRBD2. This CDR3 has 14 amino acids. J lost 5 bases, V lost 5 bases, and 8 bases had no gene match. The germline CDR1 and CDR2 sequences are MNHEY and SMNVEV (reference sequence). The CDR3 nucleotides read TGTGCCAGCAGTCTCATAGCGGGACCCCACGAGCAGTACTTC. It codes for CASSLIAGPHEQYF.

This clonotype was seen many times. The CDR3 nucleotides are TGTGCCAGCGTTTTAGTATCCGTGGATGAGCAGTTCTTC. Translation: CASVLVSVDEQFF. V and J are TRBV2 and TRBJ2-1; D remains unclear. CDR3 length equals 13 residues. Trimming took off 8 bases at V and 8 bases at J, with 16 bases between the two ends. The V gene's germline CDR1 is SNHLY and CDR2 FYNNEI.

This clonotype was picked up a small number of times. J is TRBJ2-3 and V is TRBV28, with 10 bases aligning to TRBD2. Germline loops: CDR1 MDHEN, CDR2 SYDVKM. V trimming: 5 bases; J trimming: 7 bases; junction bases outside the gene matches: 12. The length of the CDR3 is 16 residues. Written as DNA, the CDR3 is TGTGCCAGCAGTCTCGGGACTAGCGCCGTGCTTAATACGCAGTATTTT. As protein: CASSLGTSAVLNTQYF.

The V and J genes are TRBV3-1 and TRBJ2-6; perhaps D is TRBD1 or TRBD2 (5 bases each). V shed 5 bases and J shed 0 bases, with 20 bases lying between them. The CDR3 sequence is 19 residues long. In germline, CDR1 is LGHDT, CDR2 YNNKEL (reference sequence). The CDR3 here is CASSSIWDGAYSGANVLTF. The DNA for the CDR3 is TGTGCCAGCAGCTCCATCTGGGACGGAGCCTACTCTGGGGCCAACGTCCTGACTTTC.

This clonotype has at least ten counts. The rearrangement joins TRBV4-1 to TRBJ2-7, with D perhaps matching TRBD2 (7 bases). The V end lost 2 bases, the J end lost 0 bases, and 14 bases lay between the germline ends. Germline V CDR1 and CDR2: MGHRA, YSYEKL. The CDR3 covers 16 residues. As DNA, the CDR3 is TGCGCCAGCAGCCAACCGGGGGGCGCGAGCTCCTACGAGCAGTACTTC. Protein sequence: CASSQPGGASSYEQYF.

This clonotype was counted ten times or more. The gene calls are TRBV7-3 and TRBJ2-1, with 8 bases matching TRBD1. This CDR3 comprises 14 residues. Trimming removed 5 bases from V and 9 bases from J; junction bases left unmatched: 9. Germline V gene lookup returns CDR1 SGHTA and CDR2 FQGTGA. Written as DNA, the CDR3 is TGTGCCAGCAGCCCCTTAGACAGGGGCGGTGAGCAGTTCTTC. As protein: CASSPLDRGGEQFF.

Ten or more counts support this clonotype. The rearrangement joins TRBV7-2 to TRBJ1-5; TRBD1 agrees at 8 bases. The CDR3 extends over 16 amino acids. With 0 bases clipped from V and 6 bases from J, the junction kept 7 bases outside the gene matches. Germline loops: CDR1 SGHTA, CDR2 FQGNSA. CDR3 protein: CASSLAGRGQSQPQHF. The CDR3 DNA sequence: TGTGCCAGCAGCTTAGCGGGCAGGGGGCAAAGTCAGCCCCAGCATTTT.

This clonotype was picked up many times. The rearrangement links TRBV20-1 to TRBJ2-7; D uncertain. The germline V gene has CDR1 DFQATT and CDR2 SNEGSKA (reference sequence). Trimming took 2 bases from V and 1 from J, leaving 15 bases between them. The CDR3 sequence is 15 residues long. The CDR3 loop is CSARILIDDSYEQYF. As DNA, the CDR3 is TGCAGTGCTAGAATTCTCATAGATGATTCCTACGAGCAGTACTTC.